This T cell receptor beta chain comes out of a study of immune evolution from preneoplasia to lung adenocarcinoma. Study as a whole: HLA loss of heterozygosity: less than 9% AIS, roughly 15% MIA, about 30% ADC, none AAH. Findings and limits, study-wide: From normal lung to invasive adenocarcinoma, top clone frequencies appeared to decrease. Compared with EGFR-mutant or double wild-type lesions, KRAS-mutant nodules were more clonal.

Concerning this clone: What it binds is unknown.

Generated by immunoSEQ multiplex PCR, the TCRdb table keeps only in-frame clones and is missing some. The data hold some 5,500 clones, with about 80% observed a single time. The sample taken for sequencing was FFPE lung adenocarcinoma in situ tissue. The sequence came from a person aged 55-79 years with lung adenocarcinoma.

For the CDR3, the DNA is TGTGCCAGCAGCTTATCGGGAGGGGTAACTGAAGCTTTCTTT. Its translation: CASSLSGGVTEAFF. J is TRBJ1-1 and V is TRBV11-3; possible D gene TRBD1, 5 bases. The CDR3 totals 14 residues. From germline, CDR1 is SGHNT and CDR2 YENEEA. Trimming removed 2 bases at V and 5 bases at J, with 12 bases between. Filled out from reference TRBV11-3 and TRBJ1-1, the complete variable domain reads EAGVVQSPRYKIIEKKQPVAFWCNPISGHNTLYWYLQNLGQGPELLIRYENEEAVDDSQLPKDRFSAERLKGVDSTLKIQPAELGDSAVYLCASSLSGGVTEAFFGQGTRLTVV.